The next 30 T cell receptor beta chains were all read from a single sample in a study of T cell responses to AZD1222 COVID-19 vaccine. The method was immunoSEQ multiplex PCR; TCRdb's version includes in-frame clones alone and lacks a portion of them. There are around 100,000 clones in the sample; about 87% occur only once, and around 3.8% lies in the top ten. The sequencing here drew on peripheral blood, taken on day 0 of MenACWY control vaccination. The receptor source for this set is an adult in good health.

V gene TRBV9 combines with J gene TRBJ2-3; TRBD2 matches at 13 bases. The germline gives CDR1 SGDLS, CDR2 YYNGEE. CDR3 length: 17 amino acids. The V gene end was trimmed by 0 bases and the J gene end by 4 bases; junction bases not matched to a gene: 5. The CDR3 region has the DNA TGTGCCAGCAGCGTAGGTACTAGCGGGAGGGCCGCAGATACGCAGTATTTT. It yields the protein CASSVGTSGRAADTQYF.

This chain links TRBV27 with TRBJ1-5; D is unclear. Germline V gene lookup returns CDR1 MNHEY and CDR2 SMNVEV (reference sequence). Trimming removed 5 bases at V and 2 bases at J, with 7 bases between. This CDR3 region has 13 residues. CDR3 bases: TGTGCCAGCAGTCGGTTTCGCAATCAGCCCCAGCATTTT. It yields the protein CASSRFRNQPQHF.

The V gene is TRBV18, the J gene TRBJ1-3, with D unclear. There are 16 residues in the CDR3. CDR1 is KGHSH, CDR2 LQKENI, per germline. Trimming removed 2 bases at V and 0 bases at J, with 11 bases between. As DNA, the CDR3 is TGTGCCAGCTCACCAGTCGCAGTGGGCTCTGGAAACACCATATATTTT. Its translation: CASSPVAVGSGNTIYF.

This chain joins TRBV29-1 and TRBJ1-2; no clear D. The CDR3 has 12 amino acids. V was cut by 1 base and J by 5 bases, with 8 bases left in between. Germline CDR1 SQVTM, CDR2 ANQGSEA. Here the CDR3 reads CSVEGERYGYTF. CDR3 bases: TGCAGCGTTGAAGGTGAGAGGTATGGCTACACCTTC.

This clone was picked up one time. The V and J genes are TRBV6-5 and TRBJ1-3; 8 nucleotides line up with TRBD1. The CDR3 totals 14 residues. CDR1 and CDR2 from the germline V gene are MNHEY and SVGAGI. The CDR3 protein is CVARAGGTGNTIYF. DNA for the CDR3: TGTGTCGCCCGGGCAGGGGGCACTGGAAACACCATATATTTT.

V and J are TRBV7-9 and TRBJ1-1, with D tentatively TRBD1 (5 bases). The CDR3 loop spans 13 amino acids. Deletions cut 6 bases from V and 4 bases from J, with 12 bases between. Germline CDR1 reads SEHNR; CDR2 reads FQNEAQ (reference sequence). The CDR3 reads CASRPLRVTEAFF. DNA of the CDR3: TGTGCCAGCAGGCCCCTCAGGGTCACTGAAGCTTTCTTT. The whole variable domain, remainder taken from reference TRBV7-9 and TRBJ1-1, is DTGVSQNPRHKITKRGQNVTFRCDPISEHNRLYWYRQTLGQGPEFLTYFQNEAQLEKSRLLSDRFSAERPKGSFSTLEIQRTEQGDSAMYLCASRPLRVTEAFFGQGTRLTVV.

The table lists this clone with a few counts. The chain employs TRBV9 and TRBJ2-2; TRBD2 matches 7 bases. Germline V gene lookup returns CDR1 SGDLS and CDR2 YYNGEE. The CDR3 has 16 residues. The junction had 9 bases not matched to a gene; V was cut back by 4 bases and J by 3 bases. The CDR3 bases are TGTGCCAGCAGCCGAGGGAGGGGAGGGCACACCGGGGAGCTGTTTTTT. It yields the protein CASSRGRGGHTGELFF.

The gene calls are TRBV7-2 and TRBJ1-2; no definite D call. Trimming stripped 2 bases from V and 6 bases from J, with 10 bases between. The length of the CDR3 is 13 residues. The V gene's germline CDR1 is SGHTA and CDR2 FQGNSA. CDR3 in amino acids: CASSLNSRNGYTF. CDR3 sequence (DNA): TGTGCCAGCAGCTTAAACAGCCGGAATGGCTACACCTTC.

This clone was observed once. This rearrangement joins TRBV7-9 to TRBJ1-1; 7 positions match TRBD1. The V gene's germline CDR1 is SEHNR and CDR2 FQNEAQ (reference sequence). The length of the CDR3 is 16 residues. With 6 bases clipped from V and 0 bases from J, the junction kept 10 bases outside the gene matches. The CDR3 DNA follows: TGTGCCAGCAGACACGGTAGGGGACAGTTGAACACTGAAGCTTTCTTT. This sequence encodes CASRHGRGQLNTEAFF.

The V gene is TRBV6-5, the J gene TRBJ1-6; D might be TRBD1 (5 bases). V gave up 4 bases and J gave up 7 bases, with 14 bases separating them. The CDR3 length is 15 residues. Per germline, CDR1 MNHEY and CDR2 SVGAGI. The CDR3 DNA follows: TGTGCCAGCAGTTTTCAGGGACGAACGAATTCACCCCTCCACTTT. Protein product: CASSFQGRTNSPLHF.

The chain employs TRBV28 and TRBJ1-5, with 8 bases aligning to TRBD1. This CDR3 comprises 15 residues. Germline V lookup: CDR1 MDHEN, CDR2 SYDVKM. J gave up 4 bases and V 4 bases, and 6 bases lay outside the gene matches. The CDR3 nucleotides are TGTGCCAGCAGTTCCCCCGGGACAGGTAATCAGCCCCAGCATTTT. Translated: CASSSPGTGNQPQHF.

This clone was counted once. The V and J genes are TRBV28 and TRBJ1-5; D might be TRBD1 (5 bases). The CDR3 consists of 16 residues. Germline V CDR1 and CDR2: MDHEN, SYDVKM. V lost 3 bases and J lost 5, with 17 bases in between. The CDR3, as DNA: TGTGCCAGCAGTTTGGCCGACAGCCTCTGGGATCAGCCCCAGCATTTT. This sequence encodes CASSLADSLWDQPQHF.

The J gene is TRBJ1-2, the V gene TRBV2; 8 positions agree with TRBD1. The CDR3 has 14 amino acids. From germline, CDR1 is SNHLY and CDR2 FYNNEI. The junction had 5 bases not matched to a gene; V was cut back by 5 bases and J by 3 bases. CDR3 amino acids: CASSPQGADYGYTF. CDR3 bases: TGTGCCAGCAGTCCTCAGGGGGCTGACTATGGCTACACCTTC.

Worth noting for this clone: The same CDR3 can be traced to other DNA sequences in this sample. The J gene is TRBJ2-4, the V gene TRBV19; perhaps TRBD1 as D (5 bases). With 4 bases removed from V and 1 base from J, the gap between germline ends came to 8 bases. CDR1 LNHDA and CDR2 SQIVND come from the germline V gene (reference sequence). The CDR3 is 14 amino acids. CDR3 loop: CASSNQGAKNIQYF. In nucleotides, the CDR3 is TGTGCCAGTAGTAACCAGGGTGCCAAAAACATTCAGTACTTC.

The rearrangement joins TRBV28 to TRBJ2-1; TRBD1 matches 8 bases. Germline V gene sequence: CDR1 MDHEN, CDR2 SYDVKM. This CDR3 has 14 residues. V dropped 4 bases and J dropped 5; count of bases not matched to a gene: 4. The CDR3 DNA reads as TGTGCCAGCAGTTCGGGACAGGAGGACAATGAGCAGTTCTTC. As protein: CASSSGQEDNEQFF. Full variable domain (missing parts from reference TRBV28 and TRBJ2-1): DVKVTQSSRYLVKRTGEKVFLECVQDMDHENMFWYRQDPGLGLRLIYFSYDVKMKEKGDIPEGYSVSREKKERFSLILESASTNQTSMYLCASSSGQEDNEQFFGPGTRLTVL.

J is TRBJ2-7 and V is TRBV4-3; D possibly corresponds to TRBD2 (6 bases). V lost 0 bases, J lost 0 bases, and 18 bases lay in between. The length of the CDR3 is 18 residues. Germline CDR1 LGHNA, CDR2 YSLEER. The CDR3 DNA is TGCGCCAGCAGCCAAGATGGCCTGGGCGGGGAGAGCTCCTACGAGCAGTACTTC. Its translation: CASSQDGLGGESSYEQYF.

V usage is TRBV7-9 and J usage is TRBJ1-5; possible D gene TRBD1, 5 bases. Germline lookup yields CDR1 SEHNR and CDR2 FQNEAQ (reference sequence). Trimming took 5 bases from V and 5 from J, leaving 7 bases between them. The CDR3 sequence is 12 residues long. CDR3: CASSRGDQPQHF. The CDR3, as DNA: TGTGCCAGCAGCCGAGGGGATCAGCCCCAGCATTTT. Full variable domain (missing parts from reference TRBV7-9 and TRBJ1-5): DTGVSQNPRHKITKRGQNVTFRCDPISEHNRLYWYRQTLGQGPEFLTYFQNEAQLEKSRLLSDRFSAERPKGSFSTLEIQRTEQGDSAMYLCASSRGDQPQHFGDGTRLSIL.

In DNA form, the CDR3 reads TGTGCCAGCAGCGCAGCGTCGGGACAGTCCAATCAGCCCCAGCATTTT. This encodes CASSAASGQSNQPQHF. V and J are TRBV5-8 and TRBJ1-5; 7 nucleotides line up with TRBD1. V was pared by 4 bases and J by 3 bases, with 10 bases of the junction left unmatched. This CDR3 spans 16 amino acids. Looked up from germline, CDR1 is SGHTS and CDR2 is YDEGEE.

The genes are TRBV11-3 and TRBJ2-4; possible D gene TRBD1, 5 bases. Per the germline V gene, CDR1 is SGHNT and CDR2 is YENEEA. Trimming pared 1 base from V and 8 bases from J, leaving 12 bases between. CDR3 size: 14 residues. The CDR3 sequence: CASSLVAGSDIQYF. In nucleotides, the CDR3 is TGTGCCAGCAGCTTAGTGGCAGGGTCGGACATTCAGTACTTC.

This clone was detected only once. The rearrangement uses TRBV6-5 and TRBJ1-1; the D gene is possibly TRBD1 (5 bases). The germline gives CDR1 MNHEY, CDR2 SVGAGI. V was clipped by 7 bases and J by 4 bases, with 13 bases between them. CDR3 length: 13 residues. In DNA form, the CDR3 reads TGTGCCAGCACCGCTTTGGGGGGCACTGAAGCTTTCTTT. It specifies CASTALGGTEAFF.

The CDR3 coding sequence is TGTGCCAGTAGTCCCCCGCGATCGAGCACCGGGGAGCTGTTTTTT. This codes for CASSPPRSSTGELFF. The chain joins TRBV19 to TRBJ2-2; the D is unclear. The V and J ends lost 5 bases and 4 bases respectively, with 14 bases between them. CDR1 LNHDA and CDR2 SQIVND come from the germline V gene (reference sequence). CDR3 length: 15 amino acids. Full variable domain (remainder filled in from reference TRBV19 and TRBJ2-2): DGGITQSPKYLFRKEGQNVTLSCEQNLNHDAMYWYRQDPGQGLRLIYYSQIVNDFQKGDIAEGYSVSREKKESFPLTVTSAQKNPTAFYLCASSPPRSSTGELFFGEGSRLTVL.

The V gene is TRBV7-9, the J gene TRBJ1-3; tentative D call: TRBD1 (6 bases). CDR3 length: 14 residues. Germline V gene lookup returns CDR1 SEHNR and CDR2 FQNEAQ (reference sequence). The germline V and J ends were trimmed by 4 bases and 4 bases, with 11 bases remaining between them. The CDR3: CASSSLRGGNTIYF. CDR3 in DNA: TGTGCCAGCAGCTCCCTGAGGGGGGGAAACACCATATATTTT.

This chain links TRBV30 with TRBJ2-2, with 9 bases aligning to TRBD1. The CDR3 has 15 residues. Germline V lookup: CDR1 GTSNPN, CDR2 SVGIG (reference sequence). Trimming took 4 bases from V and 4 from J; bases not matched to a gene: 7. CDR3 protein: CAWKGQGMGTGELFF. The CDR3, as DNA: TGTGCCTGGAAGGGACAGGGAATGGGCACCGGGGAGCTGTTTTTT.

The chain joins TRBV7-2 to TRBJ1-2; D gene ambiguous. Germline V CDR1 and CDR2: SGHTA, FQGNSA. The CDR3 has 16 amino acids. Trimming pared 4 bases from V and 0 bases from J, leaving 15 bases between. The CDR3 nucleotides are TGTGCCAGCAGCTACCCTAAGGGTTTTCCTAACTATGGCTACACCTTC. As protein: CASSYPKGFPNYGYTF.

The rearrangement joins TRBV7-6 to TRBJ2-1; D possibly corresponds to TRBD2 (7 bases). V lost 5 bases to trimming and J lost 8 bases, with 19 bases between them. The CDR3 contains 15 residues. Germline V gives CDR1 SGHVS, CDR2 FNYEAQ. Here the CDR3 DNA reads TGTGCCAGCAGCCTTCTCCGGGGGGCGGGTGATGAGCAGTTCTTC. Protein sequence: CASSLLRGAGDEQFF.

This sequence joins TRBV19 and TRBJ2-2; D might be TRBD1 (6 bases). The CDR3 has 14 residues. Germline V gene sequence: CDR1 LNHDA, CDR2 SQIVND (reference sequence). The V gene lost 3 bases and the J gene lost 7 bases, with 12 bases spanning the gap. The CDR3 protein is CASSMGDIHGELFF. Here the CDR3 DNA reads TGTGCCAGTAGTATGGGGGACATTCACGGGGAGCTGTTTTTT.

The V call is TRBV27, the J call TRBJ2-5, with unresolved D. Trimming stripped 5 bases from V and 1 base from J, with 11 bases between. The CDR3 totals 14 residues. Looked up from germline, CDR1 is MNHEY and CDR2 is SMNVEV (reference sequence). In DNA, the CDR3 is TGTGCCAGCAGTCCTGTCTGGACCCAAGAGACCCAGTACTTC. Translating it yields CASSPVWTQETQYF.

This clone appeared a few times. This rearrangement joins TRBV7-2 to TRBJ1-2; 8 bases map to TRBD1. This CDR3 has 14 residues. Germline assignment: CDR1 SGHTA and CDR2 FQGNSA. V gave up 5 bases and J gave up 4 bases; unmatched junction bases: 6. The CDR3 DNA reads TGTGCCAGCAGCAGATTCACAGGGGGCTATGGCTACACCTTC. The encoded protein is CASSRFTGGYGYTF.

The chain recombines TRBV7-2 with TRBJ2-1, with 8 nucleotides matching TRBD1. Germline CDR1 and CDR2: SGHTA and FQGNSA. The CDR3 is 18 amino acids. Trimming removed 0 bases from V and 8 bases from J; junction bases left unmatched: 15. CDR3 residues: CASSLARQGAFPIYEQFF. CDR3 sequence (DNA): TGTGCCAGCAGCTTAGCGAGGCAGGGGGCCTTCCCCATTTATGAGCAGTTCTTC. Supplemented by reference TRBV7-2 and TRBJ2-1, the full variable domain reads GAGVSQSPSNKVTEKGKDVELRCDPISGHTALYWYRQSLGQGLEFLIYFQGNSAPDKSGLPSDRFSAERTGGSVSTLTIQRTQQEDSAVYLCASSLARQGAFPIYEQFFGPGTRLTVL.

The chain recombines TRBV6-2 or TRBV6-3 with TRBJ1-5; D is uncertain. CDR3 length: 13 residues. In germline, CDR1 is MNHEY, CDR2 SVGEGT. V lost 1 base to trimming and J lost 9 bases, with 10 bases between them. CDR3 residues: CASSYYRDPPQHF. For the CDR3, the DNA is TGTGCCAGCAGTTACTACCGGGATCCGCCCCAGCATTTT.